This T cell receptor beta chain was profiled in a study of blood T cell repertoires in COVID-19. Study in general: The United States, Italy and Spain were the sources of the acute and convalescent COVID-19 samples. The analysed material was cDNA or gDNA that came from T cells, B-cell-depleted T cells, or PBMCs.

Source study methods: Researchers report that nucleated cell counts were estimated from reference gene primer amplification. Produced via immunoSEQ multiplex PCR; TCRdb's table is partial and in-frame only. The DNA was the basis for D and trimming; V, J and clone size are from that table. This sample yields around 300,000 clones, of which more than 80% are seen a single time; roughly 3.7% belongs to the top ten. Sequenced material: peripheral blood. This clonotype was sampled from a woman aged 40 to 50 with acute or convalescent COVID-19.

The CDR3 nucleotides are TGCGCCAGCAGCCCGGTAGTGGGACAGGGTCGGGGCACTGAAGCTTTCTTT. Translating gives CASSPVVGQGRGTEAFF. This chain links TRBV4-1 with TRBJ1-1; 9 nucleotides line up with TRBD1. The germline V gene encodes CDR1 MGHRA and CDR2 YSYEKL. The CDR3 consists of 17 residues. The ends lost 4 bases at V and 4 bases at J; junction bases unmatched: 13.